This paragraph reports one TCR beta chain. V was clipped by 9 bases and J by 3 bases; unmatched bases: 8. From germline, CDR1 is SGHNT and CDR2 YYREEE (reference sequence). The length of the CDR3 is 14 residues. Assay: immunoSEQ multiplex PCR; the TCRdb copy retains only in-frame clones and omits some. The table includes about 30,000 clones, 86% detected once. This record comes from a study of PD-1 blockade in classical Hodgkin lymphoma. Described time point: cycle 4 day 1 (C4D1), after five to seven weeks of nivolumab. Each and every patient relapsed after autologous stem cell transplantation, and patients got differing brentuximab vedotin exposure. Using magnetic negative selection, the CD4+ T cells were separated out of thawed PBMCs.

This chain uses TRBV5-4 with TRBJ2-2; the match to TRBD1 covers 7 bases. The clonotype was recovered from a human donor with classical Hodgkin lymphoma. Sequencing used CD4+ T cells from blood, obtained before the fourth cycle of nivolumab. CDR3 sequence: CATGTVGDTGELFF. The DNA of the CDR3 is TGTGCCACCGGGACAGTGGGTGACACCGGGGAGCTGTTTTTT. The whole variable domain, filled in from reference TRBV5-4 and TRBJ2-2, reads ETGVTQSPTHLIKTRGQQVTLRCSSQSGHNTVSWYQQALGQGPQFIFQYYREEENGRGNFPPRFSGLQFPNYSSELNVNALELDDSALYLCATGTVGDTGELFFGEGSRLTVL.